This T cell receptor (beta chain) came from a study of CD8+CD57+ T cells in acquired aplastic anemia. As concerns this clonotype: A much bigger clone sits one base away, suggesting this may be a read error.

Patients sequenced had flow cytometry evidence of CD8+CD57+ cell expansion. According to the study, genomic DNA was the template for TCR beta VDJ and CDR3 profiling. TCRdb ran MiXCR on the reads and lists one entry per CDR3 protein. The sample consists of around 220,000 distinct CDR3 sequences, almost 50% of them appearing once. Germline V gives CDR1 SGHRS, CDR2 YFSETQ. CDR3 size: 14 residues. The rearrangement uses TRBV5-1 and TRBJ2-7; D is possibly TRBD1 or TRBD2 (7 bases each). With the DNA end fitting TRBJ2-5 better, the J assignment may be wrong. The source of this sequence is a human donor with aplastic anemia. The specimen sequenced was sorted CD4+, CD8+, or CD8+CD57+ T cells (not recorded which) from PBMCs. CDR3 bases: TGCGCCAGCAGCTTGTCCAGGGGGGGAGGGACCCAGTACTTC. Translation: CASSLSRGGGTQYF.